This T cell receptor beta chain was observed in a study of beta chain features in type 1 diabetes. Findings of the study overall: Within each of all four CD4+ subsets, Type 1 diabetes patients had TCRB CDR3s that were moderately but significantly shorter. Insertion counts at VDJ junctions were lower in type 1 diabetes patients, who also showed more deletions there.

In regard to this clone: Its specificity is not known.

Of the isolated RNA, all was reverse transcribed, and so the sequenced material was expressed TCRB transcripts. The protocol was immunoSEQ multiplex PCR, while the TCRdb copy is restricted to in-frame clones and leaves out a portion. The table includes about 660,000 clones, about an eighth detected once. This receptor was obtained from a man aged 18 to 30 with type 1 diabetes. Sequencing used naive CD4+ T cells from blood.

In DNA form, the CDR3 reads TGTGCCTGGAGTGTCCCCCAAGGTCGGCAGTTCTTC. Amino acid sequence: CAWSVPQGRQFF. The V and J genes are TRBV30 and TRBJ2-1, with D hard to call. The CDR3 totals 12 residues. The V end lost 0 bases, the J end lost 12 bases, and 12 bases lay between the germline ends. Germline lookup yields CDR1 GTSNPN and CDR2 SVGIG (reference sequence).